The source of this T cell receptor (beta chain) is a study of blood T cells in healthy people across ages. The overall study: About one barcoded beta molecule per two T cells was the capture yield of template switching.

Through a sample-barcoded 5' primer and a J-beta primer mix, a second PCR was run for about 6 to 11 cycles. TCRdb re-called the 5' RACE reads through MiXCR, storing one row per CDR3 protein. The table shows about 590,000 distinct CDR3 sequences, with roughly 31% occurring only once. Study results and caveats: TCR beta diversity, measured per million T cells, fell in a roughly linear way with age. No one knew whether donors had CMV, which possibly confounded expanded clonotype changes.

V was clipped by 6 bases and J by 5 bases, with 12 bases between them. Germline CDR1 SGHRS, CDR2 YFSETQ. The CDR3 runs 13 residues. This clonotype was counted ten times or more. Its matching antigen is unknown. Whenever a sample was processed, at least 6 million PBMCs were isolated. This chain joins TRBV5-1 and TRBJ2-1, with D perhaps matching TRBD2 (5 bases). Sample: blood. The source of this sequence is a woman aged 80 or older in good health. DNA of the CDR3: TGCGCCAGCAAATACCGGGGAAACAATGAGCAGTTCTTC. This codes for CASKYRGNNEQFF.